This T cell receptor (beta chain) is from a study of T cells in Graves' hyperthyroidism and ophthalmopathy. RNA transcripts gave rise to amplified TCR beta CDR3 regions. Carried out on the TCR CDR3, a first-round RT-PCR used the HTBI primer set. MiXCR, applied by TCRdb to the multiplex PCR reads, yields one record per CDR3 protein. Of about 600,000 distinct CDR3 sequences listed, approximately 15% are singletons. Germline-derived CDR1 and CDR2 are SGDLS and YYNGEE. After removal of 2 bases from V and 7 bases from J, the junction contained 5 bases not matched to a gene. CDR3 length: 13 residues. The sequence was obtained from a young woman with Graves' ophthalmopathy. The chain recombines TRBV9 with TRBJ1-2, with 7 positions matching TRBD1. Sample: blood. DNA of the CDR3: TGTGCCAGCAGCGTTAAGGGGGCCAGTGGCTACACCTTC. Protein: CASSVKGASGYTF.